The TCR beta chain described here comes from a study of T cells after yellow fever vaccination. TCRdb used MiXCR to reprocess the 5' RACE reads, holding one entry per CDR3 protein. The table lists about 320,000 distinct CDR3 sequences, about 10% of them singletons. Turning to this clonotype: The antigen is undetermined.

Germline CDR1 and CDR2: DFQATT and SNEGSKA (reference sequence). The CDR3 is 15 amino acids. V gave up 3 bases and J gave up 0 bases; unmatched junction bases: 4. Notes on the study in general: Most clones from primary vaccination were detected again post-booster (96% CD4, about 85% CD8). Weaker in magnitude, the secondary response showed a faster peak on day 5 versus 15.

The receptor was isolated from a man aged 18-30 years who received the YFV17D yellow fever vaccine. The rearrangement uses TRBV20-1 and TRBJ2-3, with 9 bases that match TRBD2. Here the sequenced sample was CD4+ T cells sorted from PBMCs, taken 45 days after the yellow fever booster vaccination. The CDR3 loop is CSASPTSGSTDTQYF. The CDR3, as DNA: TGCAGTGCTAGTCCAACTAGCGGGAGCACAGATACGCAGTATTTT.